One sample yielded the 5 T cell receptor beta chains listed below, sequenced in a study of T-cell memory formation after mild COVID-19. TCRdb ran MiXCR on the 5' RACE reads and lists one entry per CDR3 protein. Among roughly 300,000 distinct CDR3 sequences, roughly 13% were seen once, and the ten largest hold 20% to 25%. The sequenced sample consisted of PBMCs or a T cell subset sorted from them (not recorded which). These receptors came from a man aged 18 to 29 who had mild COVID-19 (a few samples of this study predate the infection). Cell type and time point are not known.

This clonotype was detected only a few times. DNA of the CDR3: TGCGCCAGCAGTCAATATGCAGGGCTTTACGAGCAGTACGTC. Translating gives CASSQYAGLYEQYV. The chain uses TRBV23-1 and TRBJ2-7; D possibly corresponds to TRBD1 (5 bases). TRBV23-1 is reported as an ORF; its role is uncertain. Trimming took off 1 base at V and 4 bases at J, with 11 bases between the two ends. The CDR3 loop spans 14 amino acids.

This clonotype appeared a few times. A much larger clonotype is one base distant, so this may be a read error. The gene calls are TRBV4-2 and TRBJ1-2; D is unresolved. CDR3 length: 14 residues. Germline CDR1 LGHNA, CDR2 YNFKEQ. Here the CDR3 reads CSSSQEQSDYGYTF. For the CDR3, the DNA is TGTTCCAGCAGCCAAGAACAGAGTGATTATGGCTACACCTTC.

This clonotype was seen a few times. The chain recombines TRBV4-3 with TRBJ1-6, with D unresolved. The CDR3 spans 15 residues. Germline values: CDR1 LGHNA, CDR2 YSLEER. Trimming took off 0 bases at V and 7 bases at J, with 10 bases between the two ends. For the CDR3, the DNA is TGCGCCAGCAGCCAAGATGAGGGTATGAATTCACCCCTCCACTTT. Translating it yields CASSQDEGMNSPLHF.

This sequence joins TRBV6-5 and TRBJ2-7, with 9 nucleotides matching TRBD1. The CDR3 has 16 residues. Germline V gene sequence: CDR1 MNHEY, CDR2 SVGAGI. After removal of 6 bases from V and 6 bases from J, the junction contained 15 bases not matched to a gene. As DNA, the CDR3 is TGTGCCAGCAGCTCAGACCCGGGACAGGGTTTCTTCGAGCAGTACTTC. Translated, it gives CASSSDPGQGFFEQYF.

This clonotype appeared a few times. The rearrangement uses TRBV7-9 and TRBJ2-5, with 7 bases aligning to TRBD1. CDR1 is SEHNR, CDR2 FQNEAQ, per germline (reference sequence). V was clipped by 0 bases and J by 4 bases; unmatched bases: 5. This CDR3 has 15 residues. As DNA, the CDR3 is TGTGCCAGCAGCTTAGCGCGAGGGGGCGCAGAGACCCAGTACTTC. Translating gives CASSLARGGAETQYF.